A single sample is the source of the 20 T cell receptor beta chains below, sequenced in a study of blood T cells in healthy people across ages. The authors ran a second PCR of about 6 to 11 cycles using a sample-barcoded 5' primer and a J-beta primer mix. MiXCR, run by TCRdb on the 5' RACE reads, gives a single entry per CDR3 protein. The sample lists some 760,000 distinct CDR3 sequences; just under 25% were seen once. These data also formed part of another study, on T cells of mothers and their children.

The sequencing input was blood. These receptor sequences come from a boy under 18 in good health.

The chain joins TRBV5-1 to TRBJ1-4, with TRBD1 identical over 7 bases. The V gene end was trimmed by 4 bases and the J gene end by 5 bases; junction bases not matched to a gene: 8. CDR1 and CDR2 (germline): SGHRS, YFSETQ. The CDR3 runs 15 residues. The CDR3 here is CASSAQGGRNEKLFF. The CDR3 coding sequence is TGCGCCAGCAGCGCCCAGGGGGGTCGGAATGAAAAACTGTTTTTT.

Here the CDR3 reads CASSPQAPPDTQYF. The CDR3 DNA reads as TGTGCCAGCAGCCCGCAGGCCCCTCCAGATACGCAGTATTTT. The chain couples TRBV7-2 to TRBJ2-3; no definite D call. Germline assignment: CDR1 SGHTA and CDR2 FQGNSA. Between the trimmed V and J ends, which lost 5 bases and 4 bases, there was a span of 13 bases. The CDR3 covers 14 residues.

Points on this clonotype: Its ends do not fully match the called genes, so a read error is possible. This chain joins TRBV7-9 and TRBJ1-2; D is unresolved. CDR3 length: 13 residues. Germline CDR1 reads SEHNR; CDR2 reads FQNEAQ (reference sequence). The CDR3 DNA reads TGTTCCAGCAGCTTAGCGGGGATCTATGGCTACACCTTC. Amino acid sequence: CSSSLAGIYGYTF.

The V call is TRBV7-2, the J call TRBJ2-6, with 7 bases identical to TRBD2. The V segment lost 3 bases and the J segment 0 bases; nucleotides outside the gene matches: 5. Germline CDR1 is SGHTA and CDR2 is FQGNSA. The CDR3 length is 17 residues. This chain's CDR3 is CASSFVTSLSGANVLTF. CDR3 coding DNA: TGTGCCAGCAGCTTTGTGACTAGCCTCTCTGGGGCCAACGTCCTGACTTTC.

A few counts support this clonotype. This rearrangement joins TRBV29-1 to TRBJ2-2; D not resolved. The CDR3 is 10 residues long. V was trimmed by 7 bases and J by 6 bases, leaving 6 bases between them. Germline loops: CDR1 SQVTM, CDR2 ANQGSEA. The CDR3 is CSAQSGELFF. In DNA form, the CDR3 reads TGCAGCGCCCAGTCCGGGGAGCTGTTTTTT.

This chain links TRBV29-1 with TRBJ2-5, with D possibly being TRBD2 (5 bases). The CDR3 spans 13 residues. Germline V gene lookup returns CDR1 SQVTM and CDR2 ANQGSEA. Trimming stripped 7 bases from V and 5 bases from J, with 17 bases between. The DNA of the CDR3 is TGCAGCGCACCTAGCTTGAATCCGGAGACCCAGTACTTC. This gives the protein CSAPSLNPETQYF.

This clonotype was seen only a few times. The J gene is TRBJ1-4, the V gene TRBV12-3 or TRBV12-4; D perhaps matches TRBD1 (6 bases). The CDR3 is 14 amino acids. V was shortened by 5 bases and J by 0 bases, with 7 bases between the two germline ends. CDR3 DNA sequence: TGTGCCAGCAGTACAGGGCCAACTAATGAAAAACTGTTTTTT. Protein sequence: CASSTGPTNEKLFF.

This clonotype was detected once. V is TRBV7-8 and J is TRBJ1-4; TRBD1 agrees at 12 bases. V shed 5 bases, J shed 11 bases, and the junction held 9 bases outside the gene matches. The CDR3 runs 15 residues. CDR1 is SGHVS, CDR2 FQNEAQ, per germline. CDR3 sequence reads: CASSIGTGGAGKLFF. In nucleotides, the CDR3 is TGTGCCAGCAGCATCGGGACAGGGGGCGCCGGGAAACTGTTTTTT.

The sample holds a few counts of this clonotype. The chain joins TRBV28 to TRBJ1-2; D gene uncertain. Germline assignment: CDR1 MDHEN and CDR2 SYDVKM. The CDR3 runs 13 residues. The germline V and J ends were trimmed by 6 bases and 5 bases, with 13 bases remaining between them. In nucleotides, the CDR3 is TGTGCCAGCAGACAAGGGCTGGGATATGGCTACACCTTC. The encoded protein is CASRQGLGYGYTF.

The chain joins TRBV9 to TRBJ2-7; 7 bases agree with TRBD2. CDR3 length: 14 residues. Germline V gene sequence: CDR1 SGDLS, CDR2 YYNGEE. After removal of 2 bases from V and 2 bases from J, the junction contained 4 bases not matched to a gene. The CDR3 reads CASSVGGNPYEQYF. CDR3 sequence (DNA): TGTGCCAGCAGCGTCGGGGGGAACCCCTACGAGCAGTACTTC.

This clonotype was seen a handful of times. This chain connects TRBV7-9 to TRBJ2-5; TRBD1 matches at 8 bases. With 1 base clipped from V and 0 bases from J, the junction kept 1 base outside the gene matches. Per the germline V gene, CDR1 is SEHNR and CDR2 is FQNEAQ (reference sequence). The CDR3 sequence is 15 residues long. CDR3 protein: CASSLGTGYQETQYF. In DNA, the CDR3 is TGTGCCAGCAGCTTAGGGACAGGGTACCAAGAGACCCAGTACTTC.

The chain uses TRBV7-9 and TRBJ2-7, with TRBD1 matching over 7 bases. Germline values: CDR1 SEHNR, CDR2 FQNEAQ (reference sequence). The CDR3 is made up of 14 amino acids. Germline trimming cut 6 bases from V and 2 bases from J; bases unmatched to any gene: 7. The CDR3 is CASSHDREAYEQYF. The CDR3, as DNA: TGTGCCAGCAGTCATGACAGGGAAGCCTACGAGCAGTACTTC. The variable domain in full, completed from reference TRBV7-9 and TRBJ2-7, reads DTGVSQNPRHKITKRGQNVTFRCDPISEHNRLYWYRQTLGQGPEFLTYFQNEAQLEKSRLLSDRFSAERPKGSFSTLEIQRTEQGDSAMYLCASSHDREAYEQYFGPGTRLTVT.

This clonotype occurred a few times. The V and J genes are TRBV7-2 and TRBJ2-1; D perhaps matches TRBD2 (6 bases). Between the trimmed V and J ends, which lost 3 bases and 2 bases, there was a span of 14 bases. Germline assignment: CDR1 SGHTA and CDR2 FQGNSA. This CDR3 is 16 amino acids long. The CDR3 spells CASSFSGVVPYNEQFF. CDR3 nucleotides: TGTGCCAGCAGCTTTTCGGGGGTTGTCCCCTACAATGAGCAGTTCTTC. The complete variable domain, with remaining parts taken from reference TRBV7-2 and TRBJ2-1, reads GAGVSQSPSNKVTEKGKDVELRCDPISGHTALYWYRQSLGQGLEFLIYFQGNSAPDKSGLPSDRFSAERTGGSVSTLTIQRTQQEDSAVYLCASSFSGVVPYNEQFFGPGTRLTVL.

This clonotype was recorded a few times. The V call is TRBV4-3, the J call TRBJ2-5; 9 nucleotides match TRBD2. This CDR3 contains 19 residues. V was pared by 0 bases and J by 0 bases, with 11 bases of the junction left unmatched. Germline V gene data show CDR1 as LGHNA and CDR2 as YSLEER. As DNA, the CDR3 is TGCGCCAGCAGCCAAGATATGAGTAGCGGGGGAGACTACCAAGAGACCCAGTACTTC. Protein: CASSQDMSSGGDYQETQYF.

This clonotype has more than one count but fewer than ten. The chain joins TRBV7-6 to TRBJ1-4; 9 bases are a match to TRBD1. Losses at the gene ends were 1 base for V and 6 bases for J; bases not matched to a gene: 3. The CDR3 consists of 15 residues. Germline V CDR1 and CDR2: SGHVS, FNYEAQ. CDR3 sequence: CASSLEGTGYEKLFF. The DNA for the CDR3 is TGTGCCAGCAGCTTAGAGGGGACAGGGTATGAAAAACTGTTTTTT.

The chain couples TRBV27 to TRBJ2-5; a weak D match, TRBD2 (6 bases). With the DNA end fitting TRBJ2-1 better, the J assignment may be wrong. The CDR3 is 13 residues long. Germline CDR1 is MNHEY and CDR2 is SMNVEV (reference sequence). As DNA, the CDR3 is TGTGCCAGCAGCCTTGGGGCGGGGACTGAGCAGTTCTTC. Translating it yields CASSLGAGTEQFF.

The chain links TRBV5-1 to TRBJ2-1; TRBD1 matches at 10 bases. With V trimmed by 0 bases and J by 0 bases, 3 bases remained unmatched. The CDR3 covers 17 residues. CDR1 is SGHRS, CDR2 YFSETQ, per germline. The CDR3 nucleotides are TGCGCCAGCAGCTTGGTCGGGACAGGGGTCTCCTACAATGAGCAGTTCTTC. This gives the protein CASSLVGTGVSYNEQFF. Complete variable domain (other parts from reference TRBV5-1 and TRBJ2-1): KAGVTQTPRYLIKTRGQQVTLSCSPISGHRSVSWYQQTPGQGLQFLFEYFSETQRNKGNFPGRFSGRQFSNSRSEMNVSTLELGDSALYLCASSLVGTGVSYNEQFFGPGTRLTVL.

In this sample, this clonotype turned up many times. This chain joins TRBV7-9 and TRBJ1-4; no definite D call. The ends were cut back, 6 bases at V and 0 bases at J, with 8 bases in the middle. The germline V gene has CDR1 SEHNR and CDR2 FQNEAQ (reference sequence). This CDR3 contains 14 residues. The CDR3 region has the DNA TGTGCCAGCAGTTTATTTGCAACTAATGAAAAACTGTTTTTT. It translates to CASSLFATNEKLFF.

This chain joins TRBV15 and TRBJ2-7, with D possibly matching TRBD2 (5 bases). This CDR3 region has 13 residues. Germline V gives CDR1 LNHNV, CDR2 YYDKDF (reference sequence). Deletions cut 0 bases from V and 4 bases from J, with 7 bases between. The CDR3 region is CATSRDQRYEQYF. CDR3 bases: TGTGCCACCAGCAGAGATCAGCGGTACGAGCAGTACTTC.

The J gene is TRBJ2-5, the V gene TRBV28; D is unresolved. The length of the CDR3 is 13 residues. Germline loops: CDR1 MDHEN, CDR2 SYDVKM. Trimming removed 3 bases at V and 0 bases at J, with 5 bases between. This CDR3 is CASSFRYQETQYF. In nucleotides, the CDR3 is TGTGCCAGCAGTTTTCGGTACCAAGAGACCCAGTACTTC.